A selection of T cell receptor beta chains follows, all from one sample in a study of T-cell memory formation after mild COVID-19. Via MiXCR, TCRdb re-called the 5' RACE reads, giving one row per CDR3 protein. The data hold 550,000 to 650,000 distinct CDR3 sequences, with roughly 17% observed a single time. The source material was PBMCs or a T cell subset sorted from them (not recorded which). These receptors came from an adult woman who had mild COVID-19 (a few samples of this study predate the infection). Cell type and time point are not known. Both conserved end residues are part of each CDR3. The D gene is left open where the match is weak. Part of the rows lack a size; the others show once, few, many or a class for expanded clones.

>TRBV5-6|few|14|TRBD1|TRBJ1-2
TGTGCCAGCAGCTGGGGACAGGGGGCTGGTGGCTACACCTTC
CASSWGQGAGGYTF
>TRBV7-7|few|17|TRBD1|TRBJ2-1
TGTGCCAGCAGCTTACATAGTGGGACAGGGGGCCGGGATGAGCAGTTCTTC
CASSLHSGTGGRDEQFF
>TRBV20-1|NA|15|NA|TRBJ2-7
TGCAGTGCTAGAAAACAGGGACCCTTAACCTACGAGCAGTACTTC
CSARKQGPLTYEQYF
>TRBV11-1|few|12|NA|TRBJ2-7
TGTGCCAGCTCAGCAGCCCGCTACGAGCAGTACTTC
CASSAARYEQYF
>TRBV5-1|NA|14|TRBD1|TRBJ1-1
TGCGCCAGCAGCAGGACAGGGCAAAACACTGAAGCTTTCTTT
CASSRTGQNTEAFF
>TRBV30|NA|13|NA|TRBJ2-4
TGTGCCTGGGCCAGGGAGTCGATAAACATTCAGTACTTC
CAWARESINIQYF
>TRBV7-9|NA|18|TRBD2|TRBJ2-5
TGTGCCAGCAGCTTAAGCTCGATAGCGGGGGGATCGGAAGAGACCCAGTACTTC
CASSLSSIAGGSEETQYF
>TRBV7-9|few|13|TRBD2|TRBJ2-1
TGTGCCAGCAGCTTAGATACTAGCGGTGAGCAGTTCTTC
CASSLDTSGEQFF
>TRBV7-2|many|17|NA|TRBJ2-1
TGTGCCAGCAGCTTAGTGCAGGGCCGAGGCAGTGGCAATGAGCAGTTCTTC
CASSLVQGRGSGNEQFF
>TRBV24-1|NA|14|NA|TRBJ1-2
TGTGCCACCAGTGATCCGGGCCAGGCTAACGGCTACACCTTC
CATSDPGQANGYTF
>TRBV6-5|NA|14|NA|TRBJ2-2
TGTGCCAGCAGGAGAACAGGGAACACCGGGGAGCTGTTTTTT
CASRRTGNTGELFF
>TRBV10-3|NA|13|NA|TRBJ2-7
TGTGCCATCAGCCGGGACACCTCCTACGAGCAGTACTTC
CAISRDTSYEQYF
>TRBV9|few|12|TRBD1|TRBJ1-1
TGTGCCAGCAGCGTAGGAGGGGGCCAAGCTTTCTTT
CASSVGGGQAFF
>TRBV5-4|once|14|TRBD1|TRBJ1-1
TGTGCCAGCAGCTCTCCCGGGGCAGGGGGCGGAGCTTTCTTT
CASSSPGAGGGAFF
>TRBV7-2|few|15|NA|TRBJ1-5
TGTGCCAGCAGCTTAGTGGGGCAAAACAATCAGCCCCAGCATTTT
CASSLVGQNNQPQHF
>TRBV30|NA|13|NA|TRBJ2-3
TGTGCCTGGAGTGGGCTAGCCACAGATACGCAGTATTTT
CAWSGLATDTQYF
>TRBV29-1|few|14|TRBD1|TRBJ1-4
TGCAGCGTTGGCACCGGGACAGTTTTTGAAAAACTGTTTTTT
CSVGTGTVFEKLFF
>TRBV14|many|12|NA|TRBJ2-1
TGTGCCAGCAGCCAAGTTCGGGGTGAGCAGTTCTTC
CASSQVRGEQFF
>TRBV24-1|NA|17|TRBD1|TRBJ2-1
TGTGCCACCAGTGATCCGGGTAGGGACAGTAAATACAATGAGCAGTTCTTC
CATSDPGRDSKYNEQFF
>TRBV19|few|14|NA|TRBJ1-1
TGTGCCAGTAGTCAGGACAGTAACGGTCCTGAAGCTTTCTTT
CASSQDSNGPEAFF
>TRBV10-3|NA|15|TRBD2|TRBJ2-3
TGTGCCACCACGGGCGGGGGGGCATACACAGATACGCAGTATTTT
CATTGGGAYTDTQYF
>TRBV5-6|few|12|NA|TRBJ2-3
TGTGCCAGCAAGGCGGGGACAGATACGCAGTATTTT
CASKAGTDTQYF
>TRBV10-3|NA|16|NA|TRBJ1-5
TGTGCCATCAGTGAGTCAAAGGGGAATAGCAATCAGCCCCAGCATTTT
CAISESKGNSNQPQHF
>TRBV20-1|few|15|NA|TRBJ2-1
TGCAGTGCTAGAGGAGACAGGTCTGTACACAATGAGCAGTTCTTC
CSARGDRSVHNEQFF
>TRBV27|NA|14|NA|TRBJ2-1
TGTGCCAGCAGTTTCCAACAGATATACAATGAGCAGTTCTTC
CASSFQQIYNEQFF
>TRBV29-1|few|15|TRBD2|TRBJ2-7
TGCAGCGTTGAGTATAGCGGGGGCCTGTCCTACGAGCAGTACTTC
CSVEYSGGLSYEQYF
>TRBV4-3|few|15|NA|TRBJ1-2
TGCGCCAGCAGCCAAGATGTAGGGAAATCAGCCGGCTACACCTTC
CASSQDVGKSAGYTF
>TRBV27|few|15|TRBD1|TRBJ1-5
TGTGCCAGCAGTACCTCACAGGGGGCAGGTCAGCCCCAGCATTTT
CASSTSQGAGQPQHF
>TRBV20-1|few|15|TRBD2|TRBJ2-5
TGCAGTGCTAGAGTATGGCGGGGGGCCGGAGAGACCCAGTACTTC
CSARVWRGAGETQYF
>TRBV3-1|few|12|NA|TRBJ1-2
TGTGCCAGCAGCCAAAGGCGGCATGGCTACACCTTC
CASSQRRHGYTF
>TRBV24-1|NA|16|NA|TRBJ2-3
TGTGCCACCAGTGATTTGCAGAAGGCTGGCGCAGATACGCAGTATTTT
CATSDLQKAGADTQYF
>TRBV20-1|NA|14|TRBD1|TRBJ2-1
TGCAGTGCTGGCCGGGACAGGGGGAACAATGAGCAGTTCTTC
CSAGRDRGNNEQFF
>TRBV6-5|NA|13|NA|TRBJ2-7
TGTGCCAGCAGTCACGACCTCATGTACGAGCAGTACTTC
CASSHDLMYEQYF
>TRBV7-3|NA|13|NA|TRBJ2-1
TGTGCCAGCAGCTTAGTGGGGGGGCCTGAGCAGTTCTTC
CASSLVGGPEQFF
>TRBV15|NA|13|NA|TRBJ1-5
TGTGCCACCAGCAGCTTATTCATTCAGCCCCAGCATTTT
CATSSLFIQPQHF
>TRBV30|many|15|NA|TRBJ1-4
TGTGCCTGGGTCCCCCCGGCACGTGGGGGTGAAAAACTGTTTTTT
CAWVPPARGGEKLFF
>TRBV11-3|NA|13|NA|TRBJ2-5
TGTGCCAGCAGCTTATTTCCGACAGAGACCCAGTACTTC
CASSLFPTETQYF
>TRBV7-8|few|14|NA|TRBJ1-2
TGTGCCAGCAGCCCGTCGCCCTTCTGGGATGGCTACACCTTC
CASSPSPFWDGYTF
>TRBV12-3/TRBV12-4|NA|16|TRBD1|TRBJ1-1
TGTGCCAGCAGTTTGGGACAGGTGCTCATGAACACTGAAGCTTTCTTT
CASSLGQVLMNTEAFF
>TRBV4-1|few|16|TRBD2|TRBJ2-1
TGCGCCAGCAGCCAAGAAAGAACTAGCGGGAGGTCTGAGCAGTTCTTC
CASSQERTSGRSEQFF
>TRBV7-9|few|12|NA|TRBJ1-2
TGTGCCAGCAGCTTAGCGGAAAGCGGCTACACCTTC
CASSLAESGYTF
>TRBV20-1|NA|11|NA|TRBJ2-7
TGCAGTGCTAGAGGACTCGGCGAGCAGTACTTC
CSARGLGEQYF
>TRBV4-1|NA|15|NA|TRBJ2-7
TGCGCCAGCAGCCAAGGAGGCCAGAGCAACTACGAGCAGTACTTC
CASSQGGQSNYEQYF
>TRBV7-9|many|15|NA|TRBJ2-7
TGTGCCAGCAGCCCGGGGGTGCAGGGTTATGAGGAGCAGTACTTC
CASSPGVQGYEEQYF
>TRBV30|NA|12|NA|TRBJ1-2
TGTGCCTGGAGTATGAGGGGGTATGGCTACACCTTC
CAWSMRGYGYTF
>TRBV7-9|few|15|NA|TRBJ2-1
TGTGCCAGCAGCTTTCCGGGGGAAGGGTACAATGAGCAGTTCTTC
CASSFPGEGYNEQFF